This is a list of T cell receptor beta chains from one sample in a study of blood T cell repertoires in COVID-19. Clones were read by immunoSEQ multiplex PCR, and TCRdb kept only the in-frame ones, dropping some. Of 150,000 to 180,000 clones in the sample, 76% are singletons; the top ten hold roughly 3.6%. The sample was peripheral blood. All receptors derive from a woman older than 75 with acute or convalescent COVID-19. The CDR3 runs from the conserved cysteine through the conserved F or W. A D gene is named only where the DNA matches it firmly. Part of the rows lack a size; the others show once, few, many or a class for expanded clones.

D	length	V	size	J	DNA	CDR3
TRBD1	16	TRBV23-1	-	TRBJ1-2	TGCGCCAGCAGTCAATCTAGGCAGGGGGCTCGAAGTGGCTACACCTTC	CASSQSRQGARSGYTF
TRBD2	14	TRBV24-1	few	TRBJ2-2	TGTGCCACCAGCGGGACTAGCGGTACCGGGGAGCTGTTTTTT	CATSGTSGTGELFF
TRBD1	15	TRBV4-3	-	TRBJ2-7	TGCGCCAGCAGCCGAGGACAGGGGAGTTTTGGCGAGCAGTACTTC	CASSRGQGSFGEQYF
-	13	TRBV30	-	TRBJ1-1	TGTGCCTGGGATCGGGGTTATGACACTGAAGCTTTCTTT	CAWDRGYDTEAFF
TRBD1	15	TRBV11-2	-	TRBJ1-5	TGTGCCAGCAGCTCACAGGGGGCCGGCAATCAGCCCCAGCATTTT	CASSSQGAGNQPQHF
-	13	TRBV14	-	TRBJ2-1	TGTGCCAGCAGAAGGGGCGCCCGGGATGAGCAGTTCTTC	CASRRGARDEQFF
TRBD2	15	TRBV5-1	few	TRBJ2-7	TGCGCCAGCAGCATGGGACTAGCGAGCTCCTACGAGCAGTACTTC	CASSMGLASSYEQYF
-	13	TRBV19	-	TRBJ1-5	TGTGCCAGTAGTATAGTGGGAGGACAGCCCCAGCATTTT	CASSIVGGQPQHF
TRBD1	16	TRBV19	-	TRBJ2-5	TGTGCCAGTAGTTCGAGGTCGGGACAGGGGAAGGAGACCCAGTACTTC	CASSSRSGQGKETQYF
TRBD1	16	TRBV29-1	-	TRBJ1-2	TGCAGCGTTCACCCGACAGGGTCCCGCACTAACTATGGCTACACCTTC	CSVHPTGSRTNYGYTF
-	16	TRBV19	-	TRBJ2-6	TGTGCCAGTAGGGACTCTCTCACCTCTGGGGCCAACGTCCTGACTTTC	CASRDSLTSGANVLTF
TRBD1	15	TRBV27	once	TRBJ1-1	TGTGCCAGCAGTCCCTACAGGGGGGGAACCCAAGAAGCTTTCTTT	CASSPYRGGTQEAFF
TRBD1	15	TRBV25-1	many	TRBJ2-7	TGTGCCAGCAGTGAATTAGGAACAGGGGGATACGAGCAGTACTTC	CASSELGTGGYEQYF
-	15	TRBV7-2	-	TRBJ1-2	TGTGCCAGCAAACCCCGACAGGATTTAGACTATGGCTACACCTTC	CASKPRQDLDYGYTF
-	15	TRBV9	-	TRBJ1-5	TGTGCCAGCTCTACCTCAGGGGCGAGCAATCAGCCCCAGCATTTT	CASSTSGASNQPQHF
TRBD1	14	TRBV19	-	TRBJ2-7	TGTGCCAGTAGTAGCAGACAGGGCTCCTACGAGCAGTACTTC	CASSSRQGSYEQYF
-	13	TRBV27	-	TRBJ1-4	TGTGCCAGCAGTACCCGGGGGGATGAAAAACTGTTTTTT	CASSTRGDEKLFF
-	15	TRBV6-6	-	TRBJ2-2	TGTGCCAGCAGTTACGGGGGGTCGAACACCGGGGAGCTGTTTTTT	CASSYGGSNTGELFF